Listed below are T cell receptor beta chains from one sample, sequenced in a study of identical twins. TCRdb reanalysed the 5' RACE reads using MiXCR and keeps one entry per CDR3 protein. The sample has about 700,000 distinct CDR3 sequences, around 6% seen once. Sequencing was done on a sample of naive T cells sorted from blood. All receptors come from a young man in good health. Both conserved end residues are part of each CDR3. Fields, in order: J gene, V gene, CDR3 protein.

TRBJ1-2,TRBV6-1,CASRRTGTGVGYTF
TRBJ1-1,TRBV5-1,CASSPGDRNTEAFF
TRBJ2-7,TRBV20-1,CSASRAGYPYEQYF
TRBJ2-6,TRBV4-2,CASSQGVSGGVGANVLTF
TRBJ2-3,TRBV27,CASRTGDRGGDTQYF
TRBJ2-1,TRBV5-1,CASSLSLGGQSYNEQFF
TRBJ2-1,TRBV12-3/TRBV12-4,CASRSQREDRIEQFF
TRBJ1-6,TRBV10-3,CAISEPTGTGVLLHF
TRBJ2-7,TRBV12-3/TRBV12-4,CASSFGQGYEQYF
TRBJ1-2,TRBV18,CASSPTGEGFNYGYTF
TRBJ2-5,TRBV7-9,CASSPGTSGRQETQYF
TRBJ2-2,TRBV29-1,CSVAGRSGDTGELFF
TRBJ1-2,TRBV6-5,CASSYREGGYGYTF
TRBJ1-4,TRBV12-3/TRBV12-4,CASSSDRGTATNEKLFF
TRBJ1-1,TRBV25-1,CASSEYRGHNTEAFF
TRBJ2-3,TRBV5-1,CASSLAGGVHTQYF
TRBJ2-4,TRBV15,CATSRSNRFAGGQNIQYF
TRBJ2-2,TRBV11-1,CASSSHRAGELFF
TRBJ2-3,TRBV5-6,CASSLGAGKTDTQYF
TRBJ2-1,TRBV7-2,CASSRTSSSSYNEQFF
TRBJ2-7,TRBV5-1,CAASRGEQYF
TRBJ1-6,TRBV12-3/TRBV12-4,CASRQGKGPRSYNSPLHF
TRBJ2-4,TRBV9,CASSVDPIAGGLKNIQYF
TRBJ1-5,TRBV27,CASSLKGASNQPQHF
TRBJ2-1,TRBV14,CASSQDGGLAGPSSYNEQFF
TRBJ1-5,TRBV28,CASSLQVSNQPQHF
TRBJ1-3,TRBV3-1,CASSPTVALGNTIYF
TRBJ1-2,TRBV12-3/TRBV12-4,CASSSFGGYTF
TRBJ1-4,TRBV6-1,CASSEALEPATNEKLFF
TRBJ2-5,TRBV20-1,CSGPYGETQYF
TRBJ1-2,TRBV6-6,CASSWDRVRGYTF
TRBJ2-2,TRBV6-1,CASKPLPGQGFTRELFF
TRBJ2-1,TRBV7-3,CASSLSPHNEQFF
TRBJ2-2,TRBV2,CASKVGQSITGELFF
TRBJ2-3,TRBV20-1,CSASAPQYF
TRBJ2-1,TRBV6-5,CASSYRGFLVF
TRBJ2-5,TRBV6-1,CASSRGTGRIGTQYF
TRBJ2-5,TRBV15,CATSIREGQETQYF
TRBJ2-2,TRBV5-1,CASSLVTGVYVSGELFF
TRBJ1-6,TRBV4-1,CASSQVGKGYSPLHF
TRBJ1-3,TRBV9,CASSVGSSSGNTIYF
TRBJ2-3,TRBV20-1,CSARASSTDTQYF
TRBJ2-3,TRBV29-1,CSVDFGGGTDTQYF
TRBJ2-1,TRBV6-5,CASSFRTPENEQFF
TRBJ2-5,TRBV29-1,CSVQQETQYF
TRBJ2-3,TRBV20-1,CSARVGALLAGGDTQYF
TRBJ2-2,TRBV6-2/TRBV6-3,CASSRVAGRPTNTGELFF
TRBJ2-2,TRBV4-1,CASSRLAVSANTGELFF
TRBJ2-5,TRBV4-2,CASSHEGSVEETQYF
TRBJ2-3,TRBV7-9,CASAHTSTYTDTQYF